These 10 T cell receptor beta chains were sequenced from one sample in a study of PD-L1 blockade in urothelial cancer. Indicated time point: pretreatment peripheral blood. Clones were read by immunoSEQ multiplex PCR, and TCRdb kept only the in-frame ones, dropping some. This sample carries around 60,000 clones, 80% to 85% of them seen once, and the ten largest clones take 2.5% to 4%. This sample comprised PBMCs, obtained around atezolizumab (anti-PD-L1) treatment. The receptors shown here come from a man between 70 and 80 years old with urothelial cancer.

V is TRBV21-1 and J is TRBJ2-1; the table calls TRBD2, which could not be checked here. TRBV21-1 is reported as a pseudogene. The CDR3 is made up of 18 amino acids. In nucleotides, the CDR3 is TGTGCCAGCAGCAAGATAAGACTAGCGGAGAGCTCCTACAATGAGCAGTTCTTC. Translating gives CASSKIRLAESSYNEQFF.

The chain has TRBV5-4 and TRBJ1-4, with TRBD1 matching 9 bases. J gave up 10 bases and V 4 bases, and 14 bases lay outside the gene matches. CDR1 SGHNT and CDR2 YYREEE come from the germline V gene (reference sequence). CDR3 size: 16 residues. The CDR3 DNA reads as TGTGCCAGCAGCCTTCCGACGCTACAGGGGGCTGCAAAACTGTTTTTT. Its protein product is CASSLPTLQGAAKLFF.

The chain joins TRBV28 to TRBJ1-2, with D possibly TRBD1 on 5 matching bases. Germline V lookup: CDR1 MDHEN, CDR2 SYDVKM. V lost 5 bases to trimming and J lost 0 bases, with 10 bases between them. The CDR3 is made up of 14 amino acids. The CDR3 region has the DNA TGTGCCAGCAGTGAACGACAGTCTAACTATGGCTACACCTTC. Amino acid sequence: CASSERQSNYGYTF.

The V gene is TRBV11-1, the J gene TRBJ2-7; 10 bases line up with TRBD2. Per germline, CDR1 SGHAT and CDR2 FQDESV (reference sequence). CDR3 length equals 15 residues. J was trimmed by 2 bases and V by 4 bases; bases with no gene match: 5. CDR3 in DNA: TGTGCCAGCAGCTCTATAGCGGGAGGCCCCTACGAGCAGTACTTC. It codes for CASSSIAGGPYEQYF.

The chain employs TRBV2 and TRBJ2-3; D unresolved. Germline CDR1 reads SNHLY; CDR2 reads FYNNEI. Trimming stripped 10 bases from V and 1 base from J, with 18 bases between. The length of the CDR3 is 15 residues. The CDR3 region is CAIPSGLLGTDTQYF. The CDR3 DNA is TGTGCCATCCCCAGTGGGCTCCTGGGCACAGATACGCAGTATTTT.

This clone has a single count. The chain joins TRBV11-2 to TRBJ2-5; TRBD2 aligns across 10 bases. Germline V gives CDR1 SGHAT, CDR2 FQNNGV. The CDR3 spans 16 residues. J was trimmed by 2 bases and V by 0 bases; bases with no gene match: 3. The CDR3 region has the DNA TGTGCCAGCAGCTTAGACCGGACTAGCGGACAAGAGACCCAGTACTTC. As protein: CASSLDRTSGQETQYF.

V gene TRBV6-5 combines with J gene TRBJ2-7; 7 bases align to TRBD2. The length of the CDR3 is 15 residues. Unmatched junction bases numbered 15, after V lost 6 bases and J lost 7 bases. Germline V CDR1 and CDR2: MNHEY, SVGAGI. This chain's CDR3 is CASRRPSGITGEQYF. In nucleotides, the CDR3 is TGTGCCAGCAGACGACCTAGCGGAATCACGGGGGAGCAGTACTTC.

This chain connects TRBV5-1 to TRBJ2-1, with 8 bases aligning to TRBD2. The CDR3 covers 17 residues. V shed 0 bases, J shed 0 bases, and the junction held 5 bases outside the gene matches. Germline loops: CDR1 SGHRS, CDR2 YFSETQ. As DNA, the CDR3 is TGCGCCAGCAGCTTGGGAACGGGAGGGAGCTCCTACAATGAGCAGTTCTTC. Protein sequence: CASSLGTGGSSYNEQFF.

The chain combines TRBV27 with TRBJ2-7, with 7 bases aligning to TRBD1. This CDR3 is built from 17 residues. Germline V lookup: CDR1 MNHEY, CDR2 SMNVEV (reference sequence). The V segment lost 5 bases and the J segment 1 base; nucleotides outside the gene matches: 14. The CDR3 reads CASSPYPTAGGSYEQYF. The CDR3 DNA reads as TGTGCCAGCAGTCCCTATCCTACCGCAGGGGGATCCTACGAGCAGTACTTC.

This clone was seen a handful of times. This chain links TRBV28 with TRBJ2-5, with 7 bases matching TRBD2. Germline V gives CDR1 MDHEN, CDR2 SYDVKM. The CDR3 is 13 residues long. The trim removed 5 bases at V and 7 bases at J, leaving 7 bases unmatched. CDR3 in DNA: TGTGCCAGCAGTGGGAGGGGCATGCGGACCCAGTACTTC. Its translation: CASSGRGMRTQYF.